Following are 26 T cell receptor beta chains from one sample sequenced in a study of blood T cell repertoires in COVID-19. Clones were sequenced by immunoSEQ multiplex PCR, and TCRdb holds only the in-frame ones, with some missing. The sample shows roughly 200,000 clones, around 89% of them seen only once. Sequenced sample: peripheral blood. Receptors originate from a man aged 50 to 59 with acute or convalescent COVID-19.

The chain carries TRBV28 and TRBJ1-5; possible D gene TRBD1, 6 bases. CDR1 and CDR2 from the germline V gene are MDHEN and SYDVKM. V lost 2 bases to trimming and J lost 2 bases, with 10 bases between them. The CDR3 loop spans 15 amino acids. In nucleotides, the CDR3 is TGTGCCAGCAGTTTAAGGTCAGGGGGCAATCAGCCCCAGCATTTT. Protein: CASSLRSGGNQPQHF.

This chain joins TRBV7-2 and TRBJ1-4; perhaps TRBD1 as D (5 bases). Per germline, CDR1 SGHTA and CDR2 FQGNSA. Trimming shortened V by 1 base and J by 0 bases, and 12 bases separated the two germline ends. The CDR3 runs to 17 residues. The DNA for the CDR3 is TGTGCCAGCAGCTTAGGGACGGGGGGTGCAACTAATGAAAAACTGTTTTTT. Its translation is CASSLGTGGATNEKLFF.

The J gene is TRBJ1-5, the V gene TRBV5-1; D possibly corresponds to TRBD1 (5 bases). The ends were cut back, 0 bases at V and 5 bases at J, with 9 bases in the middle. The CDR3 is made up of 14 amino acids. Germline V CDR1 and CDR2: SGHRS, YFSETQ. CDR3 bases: TGCGCCAGCAGCTTGGACGGGGGTTATCAGCCCCAGCATTTT. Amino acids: CASSLDGGYQPQHF.

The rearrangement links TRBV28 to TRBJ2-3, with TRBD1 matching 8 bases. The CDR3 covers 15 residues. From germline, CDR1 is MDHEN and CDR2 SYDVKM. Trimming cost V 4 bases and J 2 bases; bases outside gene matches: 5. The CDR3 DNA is TGTGCCAGCAGTTCATTGGACAGGGCCACAGATACGCAGTATTTT. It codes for CASSSLDRATDTQYF.

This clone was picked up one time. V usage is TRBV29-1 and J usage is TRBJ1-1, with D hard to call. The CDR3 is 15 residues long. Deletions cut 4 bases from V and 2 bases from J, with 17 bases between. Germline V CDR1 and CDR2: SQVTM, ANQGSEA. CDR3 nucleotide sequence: TGCAGCGTTGTAGCGGGTACTGTATCCAACACTGAAGCTTTCTTT. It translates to CSVVAGTVSNTEAFF. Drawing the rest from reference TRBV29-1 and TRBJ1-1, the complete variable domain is SAVISQKPSRDICQRGTSLTIQCQVDSQVTMMFWYRQQPGQSLTLIATANQGSEATYESGFVIDKFPISRPNLTFSTLTVSNMSPEDSSIYLCSVVAGTVSNTEAFFGQGTRLTVV.

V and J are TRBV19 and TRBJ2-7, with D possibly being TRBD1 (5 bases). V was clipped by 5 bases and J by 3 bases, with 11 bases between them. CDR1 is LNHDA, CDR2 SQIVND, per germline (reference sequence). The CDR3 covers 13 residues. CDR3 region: CASSQGVHYEQYF. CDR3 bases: TGTGCCAGTAGTCAAGGGGTCCACTACGAGCAGTACTTC.

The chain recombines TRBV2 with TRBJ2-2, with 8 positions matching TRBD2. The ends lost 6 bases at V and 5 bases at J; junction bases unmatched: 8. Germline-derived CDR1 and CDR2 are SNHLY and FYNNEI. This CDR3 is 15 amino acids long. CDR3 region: CASRAGTSVTGELFF. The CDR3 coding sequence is TGTGCCAGCAGAGCCGGGACTAGTGTAACCGGGGAGCTGTTTTTT.

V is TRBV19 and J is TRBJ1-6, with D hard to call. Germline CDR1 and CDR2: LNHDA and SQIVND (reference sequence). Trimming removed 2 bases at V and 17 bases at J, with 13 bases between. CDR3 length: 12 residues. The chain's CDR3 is CASSIRGPPVHF. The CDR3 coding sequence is TGTGCCAGTAGTATACGAGGGCCCCCGGTCCACTTT. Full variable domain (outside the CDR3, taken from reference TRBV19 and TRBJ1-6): DGGITQSPKYLFRKEGQNVTLSCEQNLNHDAMYWYRQDPGQGLRLIYYSQIVNDFQKGDIAEGYSVSREKKESFPLTVTSAQKNPTAFYLCASSIRGPPVHFGNGTRLTVT.

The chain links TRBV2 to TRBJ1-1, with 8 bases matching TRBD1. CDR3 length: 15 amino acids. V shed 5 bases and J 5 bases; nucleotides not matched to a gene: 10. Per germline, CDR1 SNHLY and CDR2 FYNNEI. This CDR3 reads CASSFRQGARTEAFF. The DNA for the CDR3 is TGTGCCAGCAGTTTCAGGCAGGGGGCGCGAACTGAAGCTTTCTTT.

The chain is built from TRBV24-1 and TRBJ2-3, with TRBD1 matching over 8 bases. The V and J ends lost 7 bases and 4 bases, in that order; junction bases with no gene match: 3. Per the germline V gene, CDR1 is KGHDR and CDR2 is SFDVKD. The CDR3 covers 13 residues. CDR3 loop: CATSRDRPDTQYF. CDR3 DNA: TGTGCCACCAGCCGGGACAGGCCAGATACGCAGTATTTT.

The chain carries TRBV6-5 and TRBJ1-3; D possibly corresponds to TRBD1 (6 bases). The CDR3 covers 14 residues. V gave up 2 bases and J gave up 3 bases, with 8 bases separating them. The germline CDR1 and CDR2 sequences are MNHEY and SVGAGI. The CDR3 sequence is CASSYGTRGNTIYF. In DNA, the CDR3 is TGTGCCAGCAGTTACGGGACACGTGGAAACACCATATATTTT.

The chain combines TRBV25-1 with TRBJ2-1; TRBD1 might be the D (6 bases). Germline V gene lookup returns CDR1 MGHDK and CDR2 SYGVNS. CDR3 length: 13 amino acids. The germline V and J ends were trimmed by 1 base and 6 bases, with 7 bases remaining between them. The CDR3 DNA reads TGTGCCAGCAGTGAATCAGGGGTCAATGAGCAGTTCTTC. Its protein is CASSESGVNEQFF.

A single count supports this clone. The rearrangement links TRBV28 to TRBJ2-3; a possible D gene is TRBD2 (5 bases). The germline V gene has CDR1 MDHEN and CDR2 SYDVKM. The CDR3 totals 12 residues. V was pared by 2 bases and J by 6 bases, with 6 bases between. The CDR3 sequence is CASSLPGDTQYF. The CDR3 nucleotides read TGTGCCAGCAGTTTACCGGGGGATACGCAGTATTTT.

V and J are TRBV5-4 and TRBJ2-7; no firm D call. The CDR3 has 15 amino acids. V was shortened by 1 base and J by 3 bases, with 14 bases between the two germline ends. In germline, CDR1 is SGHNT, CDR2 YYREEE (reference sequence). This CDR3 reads CASSLSPGGLYEQYF. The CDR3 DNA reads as TGTGCCAGCAGCTTGTCGCCGGGTGGCCTCTACGAGCAGTACTTC.

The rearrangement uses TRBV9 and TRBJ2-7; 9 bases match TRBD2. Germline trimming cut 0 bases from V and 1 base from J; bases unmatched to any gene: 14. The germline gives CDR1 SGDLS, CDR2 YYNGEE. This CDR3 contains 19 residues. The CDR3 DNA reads TGTGCCAGCAGCGTAGCTGGTTGGTCTAGCGGGGTGAAATCCTACGAGCAGTACGTC. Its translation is CASSVAGWSSGVKSYEQYV.

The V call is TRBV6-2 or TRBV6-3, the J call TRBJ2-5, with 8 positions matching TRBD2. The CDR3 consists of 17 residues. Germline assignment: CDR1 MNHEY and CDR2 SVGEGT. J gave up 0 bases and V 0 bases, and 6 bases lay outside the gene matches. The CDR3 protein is CASSYSGSGTYQETQYF. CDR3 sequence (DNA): TGTGCCAGCAGTTACTCGGGTAGCGGGACGTACCAAGAGACCCAGTACTTC.

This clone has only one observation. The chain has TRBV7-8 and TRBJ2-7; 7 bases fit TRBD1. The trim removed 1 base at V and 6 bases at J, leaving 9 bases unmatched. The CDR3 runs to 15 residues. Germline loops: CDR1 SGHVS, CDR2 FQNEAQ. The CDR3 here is CASSLVAGGMIEQYF. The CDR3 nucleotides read TGTGCCAGCAGCTTAGTAGCAGGGGGAATGATCGAGCAGTACTTC.

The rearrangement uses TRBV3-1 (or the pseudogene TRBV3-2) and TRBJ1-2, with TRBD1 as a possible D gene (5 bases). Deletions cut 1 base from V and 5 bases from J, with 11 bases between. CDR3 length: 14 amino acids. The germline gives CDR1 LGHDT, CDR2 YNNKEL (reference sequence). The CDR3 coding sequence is TGTGCCAGCAGCCAAGCACAGGCGGGATATGGCTACACCTTC. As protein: CASSQAQAGYGYTF.

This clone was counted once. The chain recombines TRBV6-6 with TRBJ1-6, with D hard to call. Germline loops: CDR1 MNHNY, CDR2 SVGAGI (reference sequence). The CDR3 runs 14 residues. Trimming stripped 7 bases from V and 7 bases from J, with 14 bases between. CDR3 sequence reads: CASIPHGGNSPLHF. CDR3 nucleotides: TGTGCCAGCATCCCCCACGGCGGGAATTCACCCCTCCACTTT.

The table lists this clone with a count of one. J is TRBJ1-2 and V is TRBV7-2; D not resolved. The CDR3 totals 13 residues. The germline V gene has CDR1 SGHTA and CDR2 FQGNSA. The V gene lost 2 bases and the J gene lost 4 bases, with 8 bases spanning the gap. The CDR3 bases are TGTGCCAGCAGCTTACGCGAGATCTATGGCTACACCTTC. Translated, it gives CASSLREIYGYTF.

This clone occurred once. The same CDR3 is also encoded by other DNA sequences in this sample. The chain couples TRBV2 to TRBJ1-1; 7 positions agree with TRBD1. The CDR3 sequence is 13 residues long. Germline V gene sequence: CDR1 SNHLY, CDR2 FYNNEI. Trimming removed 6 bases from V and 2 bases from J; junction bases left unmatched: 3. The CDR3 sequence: CASRGDRNTEAFF. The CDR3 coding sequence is TGTGCCAGCAGGGGGGACAGAAACACTGAAGCTTTCTTT.

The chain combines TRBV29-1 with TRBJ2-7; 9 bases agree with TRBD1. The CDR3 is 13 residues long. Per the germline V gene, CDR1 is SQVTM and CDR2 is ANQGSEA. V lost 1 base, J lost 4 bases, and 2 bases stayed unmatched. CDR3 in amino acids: CSVEGGQGYEQYF. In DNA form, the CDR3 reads TGCAGCGTTGAAGGGGGACAGGGTTACGAGCAGTACTTC.

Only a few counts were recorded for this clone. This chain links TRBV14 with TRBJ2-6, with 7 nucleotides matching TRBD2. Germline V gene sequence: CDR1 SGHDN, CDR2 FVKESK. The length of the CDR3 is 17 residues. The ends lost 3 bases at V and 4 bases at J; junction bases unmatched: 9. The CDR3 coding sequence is TGTGCCAGCAGCCACGGGGAGGGGAGATCCGGGGCCAACGTCCTGACTTTC. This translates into CASSHGEGRSGANVLTF.

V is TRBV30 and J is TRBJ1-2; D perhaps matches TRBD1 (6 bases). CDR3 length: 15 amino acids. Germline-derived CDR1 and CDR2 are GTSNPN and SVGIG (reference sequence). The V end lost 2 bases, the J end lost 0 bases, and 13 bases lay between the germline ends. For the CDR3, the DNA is TGTGCCTGGAGTCGACCAGGGGATTCTAACTATGGCTACACCTTC. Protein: CAWSRPGDSNYGYTF.

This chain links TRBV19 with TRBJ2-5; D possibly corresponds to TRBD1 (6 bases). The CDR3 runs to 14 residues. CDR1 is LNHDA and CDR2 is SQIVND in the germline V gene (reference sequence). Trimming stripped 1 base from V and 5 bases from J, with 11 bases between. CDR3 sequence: CASSIVNRVETQYF. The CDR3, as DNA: TGTGCCAGTAGTATAGTGAACAGGGTGGAGACCCAGTACTTC.

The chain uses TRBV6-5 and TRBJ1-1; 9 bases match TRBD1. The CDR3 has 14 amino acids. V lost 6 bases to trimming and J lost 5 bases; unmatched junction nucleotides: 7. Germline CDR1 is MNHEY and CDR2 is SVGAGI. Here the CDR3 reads CASRTGGGGTEAFF. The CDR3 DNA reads TGTGCCAGCAGAACAGGGGGCGGAGGAACTGAAGCTTTCTTT.